The 16 T cell receptor beta chains presented below share a single source sample, sequenced in a study of blood T cell repertoires in COVID-19. Measured with immunoSEQ multiplex PCR; TCRdb has only the in-frame clones, and not every one. The sample has tens of thousands of clones, about 90% seen once. The sample taken for sequencing was peripheral blood. These receptor sequences come from a human donor in a cohort sampled during active COVID-19.

J is TRBJ2-2 and V is TRBV6-5; perhaps TRBD2 as D (5 bases). This CDR3 contains 14 residues. Trimming took 6 bases from V and 2 from J, leaving 10 bases between them. The germline gives CDR1 MNHEY, CDR2 SVGAGI. The CDR3 region is CASRERVNTGELFF. Here the CDR3 DNA reads TGTGCCAGCAGAGAGAGGGTTAACACCGGGGAGCTGTTTTTT.

The V call is TRBV27, the J call TRBJ2-3, with D possibly TRBD2 on 6 matching bases. Germline assignment: CDR1 MNHEY and CDR2 SMNVEV (reference sequence). V was shortened by 2 bases and J by 1 base, with 10 bases between the two germline ends. The CDR3 length is 15 residues. The CDR3 is CASSLGTSGTDTQYF. The CDR3 region has the DNA TGTGCCAGCAGTTTAGGGACTTCTGGCACAGATACGCAGTATTTT.

The table lists this clone with a count of one. The chain joins TRBV19 to TRBJ1-5; D possibly corresponds to TRBD1 (6 bases). The germline V gene has CDR1 LNHDA and CDR2 SQIVND (reference sequence). There are 14 residues in the CDR3. The V end lost 6 bases, the J end lost 2 bases, and 11 bases lay between the germline ends. CDR3 DNA: TGTGCCAGTAGACAGGGCTCGGGCAATCAGCCCCAGCATTTT. As protein: CASRQGSGNQPQHF.

The V gene is TRBV6-5, the J gene TRBJ2-7, with D maybe TRBD1 (6 bases). Germline CDR1 reads MNHEY; CDR2 reads SVGAGI. With 7 bases removed from V and 2 bases from J, the gap between germline ends came to 18 bases. This CDR3 spans 15 amino acids. CDR3 residues: CASTLPRGNAYEQYF. The CDR3 nucleotides are TGTGCCAGCACCCTCCCCAGGGGAAACGCCTACGAGCAGTACTTC.

The J gene is TRBJ1-6, the V gene TRBV27; D is perhaps TRBD1 (5 bases). Trimming removed 6 bases at V and 6 bases at J, with 9 bases between. Germline V gives CDR1 MNHEY, CDR2 SMNVEV (reference sequence). The CDR3 covers 13 residues. CDR3 coding DNA: TGTGCCAGCAGGACAGCGCTTAATTCACCCCTCCACTTT. Translating gives CASRTALNSPLHF.

The rearrangement links TRBV11-2 to TRBJ2-7; D is perhaps TRBD2 (6 bases). Trimming shortened V by 1 base and J by 5 bases, and 15 bases separated the two germline ends. Germline V gene lookup returns CDR1 SGHAT and CDR2 FQNNGV. The CDR3 spans 15 residues. CDR3 DNA: TGTGCCAGCAGCTTAGCGGAACGGGGGACCCACGAGCAGTACTTC. Its protein product is CASSLAERGTHEQYF.

The chain links TRBV5-8 to TRBJ1-1; weak D call: TRBD1 (6 bases). This CDR3 spans 20 amino acids. Germline values: CDR1 SGHTS, CDR2 YDEGEE. Trimming shortened V by 6 bases and J by 0 bases, and 30 bases separated the two germline ends. CDR3 amino acids: CASIQGFPKKPQLMNTEAFF. The CDR3 DNA reads as TGTGCCAGCATACAGGGCTTTCCAAAAAAACCCCAACTTATGAACACTGAAGCTTTCTTT. Drawing the rest from reference TRBV5-8 and TRBJ1-1, the complete variable domain is EAGVTQSPTHLIKTRGQQATLRCSPISGHTSVYWYQQALGLGLQFLLWYDEGEERNRGNFPPRFSGRQFPNYSSELNVNALELEDSALYLCASIQGFPKKPQLMNTEAFFGQGTRLTVV.

The chain recombines TRBV29-1 with TRBJ2-6; D unresolved. The CDR3 length is 15 residues. Trimming removed 6 bases at V and 0 bases at J, with 12 bases between. The germline V gene has CDR1 SQVTM and CDR2 ANQGSEA. CDR3: CSVGDTTSGANVLTF. The CDR3 nucleotides are TGCAGCGTCGGAGATACAACCTCTGGGGCCAACGTCCTGACTTTC.

The V call is TRBV5-6, the J call TRBJ1-3, with unresolved D. V gave up 3 bases and J gave up 4 bases, with 5 bases separating them. CDR1 SGHDT and CDR2 YYEEEE come from the germline V gene. This CDR3 has 12 amino acids. This CDR3 is CASSSGGNTIYF. In DNA, the CDR3 is TGTGCCAGCAGCTCCGGGGGAAACACCATATATTTT.

V and J are TRBV27 and TRBJ1-2; perhaps TRBD1 as D (5 bases). The CDR3 length is 13 residues. The V gene's germline CDR1 is MNHEY and CDR2 SMNVEV (reference sequence). The V end was cut by 8 bases, the J end by 0 bases, with 10 bases between. CDR3 amino acids: CASRGLANYGYTF. DNA of the CDR3: TGTGCCAGCCGGGGACTAGCTAACTATGGCTACACCTTC.

The chain carries TRBV7-7 and TRBJ2-7, with TRBD1 matching 7 bases. In germline, CDR1 is SSHAT, CDR2 FNYEAQ (reference sequence). This CDR3 comprises 13 residues. V shed 4 bases, J shed 5 bases, and the junction held 5 bases outside the gene matches. CDR3 DNA: TGTGCCAGCAGCTCGACAGGGACCCACGAGCAGTACTTC. Residues: CASSSTGTHEQYF. The variable domain in full, completed from reference TRBV7-7 and TRBJ2-7, reads GAGVSQSPRYKVTKRGQDVTLRCDPISSHATLYWYQQALGQGPEFLTYFNYEAQPDKSGLPSDRFSAERPEGSISTLTIQRTEQRDSAMYRCASSSTGTHEQYFGPGTRLTVT.

The V and J genes are TRBV11-2 and TRBJ2-5, with D tentatively TRBD2 (7 bases). CDR1 is SGHAT and CDR2 is FQNNGV in the germline V gene. Trimming took off 6 bases at V and 7 bases at J, with 27 bases between the two ends. This CDR3 is built from 17 residues. For the CDR3, the DNA is TGTGCCAGCAGTCTAAGGCGTAGGGGGGGGGCTAACGGGACCCAGTACTTC. It yields the protein CASSLRRRGGANGTQYF.

CDR3 coding DNA: TGTGCCAGCAGCTTAGCGGATTTGGCAGGGGGCTCCTACGAGCAGTACTTC. It translates to CASSLADLAGGSYEQYF. The rearrangement uses TRBV7-2 and TRBJ2-7, with 7 bases fitting TRBD1. CDR1 and CDR2 from the germline V gene are SGHTA and FQGNSA. V was clipped by 0 bases and J by 0 bases; unmatched bases: 8. The CDR3 loop spans 17 amino acids.

The rearrangement uses TRBV19 and TRBJ1-1, with D unresolved. The CDR3 length is 15 residues. The ends were cut back, 7 bases at V and 5 bases at J, with 20 bases in the middle. The germline gives CDR1 LNHDA, CDR2 SQIVND (reference sequence). DNA for the CDR3: TGTGCCAGTACCTCCCGGGTATCCCGAGGGACTGAAGCTTTCTTT. Translation gives CASTSRVSRGTEAFF. Full variable domain (missing parts from reference TRBV19 and TRBJ1-1): DGGITQSPKYLFRKEGQNVTLSCEQNLNHDAMYWYRQDPGQGLRLIYYSQIVNDFQKGDIAEGYSVSREKKESFPLTVTSAQKNPTAFYLCASTSRVSRGTEAFFGQGTRLTVV.

A note on this clone: This CDR3 is missing its conserved last phenylalanine or tryptophan, likely due to a read error. The DNA is left out, because the CDR3 cannot be placed on it with certainty; the CDR3 is given as TCRdb lists it. This chain uses TRBV12-3 or TRBV12-4 with TRBJ1-1. With termini counted, the CDR3 has 12 amino acids. CDR3 region: CASSFGTIREFA.

The chain joins TRBV4-1 to TRBJ2-7; D gene ambiguous. V lost 4 bases and J lost 1, with 11 bases in between. The germline CDR1 and CDR2 sequences are MGHRA and YSYEKL. This CDR3 comprises 14 residues. The CDR3 reads CASSLPGQSYEQYF. DNA of the CDR3: TGCGCCAGCAGCCTACCTGGGCAGTCCTACGAGCAGTACTTC.